The 15 T cell receptor beta chains reported below all come from one sample, sequenced in a study of control samples from healthy donors and cancer patients. This table comes from immunoSEQ multiplex PCR, and its TCRdb copy is limited to in-frame clones, with some not included. Seen here are some 100,000 clones, about four fifths observed once, and the top ten hold about 11%. The sample consisted of blood. All receptors derive from a woman in her thirties in good health.

The chain has TRBV3-1 (or the pseudogene TRBV3-2) and TRBJ1-2, with D perhaps TRBD1 (6 bases). V lost 5 bases and J 8 bases, leaving 15 bases between the germline ends. Germline CDR1 LGHDT, CDR2 YNNKEL (reference sequence). There are 13 residues in the CDR3. CDR3 in DNA: TGTGCCAGCAGCTCCCGGGACATCGGAGGCTACACCTTC. Its protein product is CASSSRDIGGYTF.

This clone was counted only a few times. The V call is TRBV2, the J call TRBJ1-1; unclear D gene. This CDR3 has 13 residues. The V gene lost 6 bases and the J gene lost 1 base, with 9 bases spanning the gap. Germline V gene lookup returns CDR1 SNHLY and CDR2 FYNNEI. This CDR3 is CASRNRPNTEAFF. The CDR3, as DNA: TGTGCCAGCAGGAACAGACCGAACACTGAAGCTTTCTTT.

The chain couples TRBV6-6 to TRBJ1-2, with a possible D match to TRBD1 (5 bases). CDR1 and CDR2 from the germline V gene are MNHNY and SVGAGI (reference sequence). V gave up 3 bases and J gave up 3 bases, with 11 bases separating them. CDR3 length: 14 amino acids. The CDR3 here is CASSYQGSHYGYTF. The DNA for the CDR3 is TGTGCCAGCAGTTATCAGGGTAGTCACTATGGCTACACCTTC.

The chain carries TRBV7-2 and TRBJ2-3, with D possibly being TRBD1 (5 bases). Germline V gene sequence: CDR1 SGHTA, CDR2 FQGNSA. V was shortened by 5 bases and J by 1 base, with 13 bases between the two germline ends. This CDR3 has 15 amino acids. DNA of the CDR3: TGTGCCAGCAGCGCTCCTGACAGACGCACAGATACGCAGTATTTT. Residues: CASSAPDRRTDTQYF.

The rearrangement uses TRBV5-1 and TRBJ2-6; TRBD2 is a possible D gene (5 bases). V lost 5 bases to trimming and J lost 0 bases, with 6 bases between them. CDR1 and CDR2 from the germline V gene are SGHRS and YFSETQ. This CDR3 comprises 14 residues. The CDR3 bases are TGCGCCAGCAGTCGGGACTCTGGGGCCAACGTCCTGACTTTC. Its protein product is CASSRDSGANVLTF. The full variable domain, with the rest looked up from reference TRBV5-1 and TRBJ2-6, is KAGVTQTPRYLIKTRGQQVTLSCSPISGHRSVSWYQQTPGQGLQFLFEYFSETQRNKGNFPGRFSGRQFSNSRSEMNVSTLELGDSALYLCASSRDSGANVLTFGAGSRLTVL.

The chain recombines TRBV25-1 with TRBJ2-6, with D perhaps TRBD2 (5 bases). Germline CDR1 reads MGHDK; CDR2 reads SYGVNS. Between the trimmed V and J ends, which lost 7 bases and 9 bases, there was a span of 13 bases. The CDR3 extends over 13 amino acids. CDR3 amino acids: CASTPGLGNVLTF. In DNA, the CDR3 is TGTGCCAGCACCCCGGGGTTGGGCAACGTCCTGACTTTC.

V usage is TRBV19 and J usage is TRBJ2-2; the D gene is possibly TRBD2 (5 bases). The length of the CDR3 is 15 residues. V lost 6 bases and J lost 4, with 15 bases in between. The germline gives CDR1 LNHDA, CDR2 SQIVND (reference sequence). The CDR3 bases are TGTGCCAGTAGCCCACCTAGCTTTCGCACCGGGGAGCTGTTTTTT. Its translation: CASSPPSFRTGELFF.

The chain employs TRBV2 and TRBJ1-5, with D unclear. V lost 4 bases to trimming and J lost 0 bases, with 10 bases between them. Germline CDR1 SNHLY, CDR2 FYNNEI. The CDR3 has 15 amino acids. CDR3 region: CASSVGYLSNQPQHF. In DNA form, the CDR3 reads TGTGCCAGCAGTGTTGGCTACCTTAGCAATCAGCCCCAGCATTTT.

V and J are TRBV6-2 or TRBV6-3 and TRBJ1-1; TRBD1 matches at 7 bases. CDR3 length: 14 amino acids. The V gene's germline CDR1 is MNHEY and CDR2 SVGEGT. The ends lost 2 bases at V and 1 base at J; junction bases unmatched: 1. The CDR3 reads CASSYRQGNTEAFF. DNA of the CDR3: TGTGCCAGCAGTTACCGACAGGGGAACACTGAAGCTTTCTTT.

The chain employs TRBV24-1 and TRBJ2-7; 7 nucleotides align to TRBD1. V dropped 5 bases and J dropped 0; count of bases not matched to a gene: 3. CDR1 is KGHDR and CDR2 is SFDVKD in the germline V gene. CDR3 length: 14 residues. For the CDR3, the DNA is TGTGCCACCAGTGCAGGGGGATCCTCCTACGAGCAGTACTTC. Protein sequence: CATSAGGSSYEQYF.

The chain links TRBV7-9 to TRBJ2-3; D might be TRBD1 or TRBD2, each matching 5 bases. This CDR3 has 15 amino acids. The V and J ends lost 5 bases and 1 base respectively, with 13 bases between them. Germline CDR1 and CDR2: SEHNR and FQNEAQ (reference sequence). CDR3 sequence reads: CASSIRDLRTDTQYF. DNA for the CDR3: TGTGCCAGCAGCATCCGGGACCTCCGCACAGATACGCAGTATTTT.

This chain joins TRBV18 and TRBJ2-3, with D maybe TRBD2 (6 bases). V was shortened by 6 bases and J by 0 bases, with 13 bases between the two germline ends. The CDR3 contains 15 residues. Looked up from germline, CDR1 is KGHSH and CDR2 is LQKENI. The CDR3 DNA sequence: TGTGCCAGCTCGGGGGACTTCTCGAGCACAGATACGCAGTATTTT. This translates into CASSGDFSSTDTQYF.

This sequence joins TRBV4-3 and TRBJ2-5; TRBD2 aligns across 15 bases. The CDR3 covers 19 residues. Germline CDR1 reads LGHNA; CDR2 reads YSLEER. The J segment lost 9 bases and the V segment lost 0 bases, leaving 14 bases of the junction unmatched. Written as DNA, the CDR3 is TGCGCCAGCAGCCAAGAGTGGACTAGCGGGGGGGCTAAGGTTAAGTCCCAGTACTTC. This gives the protein CASSQEWTSGGAKVKSQYF.

V is TRBV5-1 and J is TRBJ2-3; D is possibly TRBD1 (5 bases). CDR1 is SGHRS, CDR2 YFSETQ, per germline. Between the trimmed V and J ends, which lost 5 bases and 0 bases, there was a span of 13 bases. This CDR3 has 15 residues. CDR3 amino acids: CASRKGATSTDTQYF. CDR3 nucleotide sequence: TGCGCCAGCAGAAAAGGGGCTACAAGCACAGATACGCAGTATTTT.

This chain connects TRBV19 to TRBJ2-1; TRBD2 agrees at 8 bases. Germline V lookup: CDR1 LNHDA, CDR2 SQIVND (reference sequence). The CDR3 is 16 amino acids. After removal of 0 bases from V and 4 bases from J, the junction contained 5 bases not matched to a gene. The CDR3 DNA reads TGTGCCAGTAGTATAGACGGGGCGGGGGGTTACAATGAGCAGTTCTTC. Translated: CASSIDGAGGYNEQFF.